These 27 T cell receptor beta chains were sequenced from one sample in a study of siplizumab effects on memory and regulatory T cells. Profiled with immunoSEQ multiplex PCR; TCRdb holds only in-frame clones, not every one. The table has roughly 100,000 clones, 92% seen once. Specimen: CD4+ T cells sorted from blood. The receptors stem from a human donor in good health.

The chain carries TRBV19 and TRBJ1-1, with 10 nucleotides matching TRBD1. Looked up from germline, CDR1 is LNHDA and CDR2 is SQIVND (reference sequence). The CDR3 totals 14 residues. Germline trimming cut 6 bases from V and 2 bases from J; bases unmatched to any gene: 3. CDR3 sequence: CASSRTGGNTEAFF. CDR3 DNA: TGTGCCAGTAGCCGGACAGGGGGAAACACTGAAGCTTTCTTT.

This chain uses TRBV11-2 with TRBJ2-1; D is ambiguous. The V end lost 0 bases, the J end lost 15 bases, and 9 bases lay between the germline ends. Germline CDR1 reads SGHAT; CDR2 reads FQNNGV. The CDR3 has 11 amino acids. The CDR3 sequence: CASSLDLRPFF. The CDR3 DNA reads TGTGCCAGCAGCTTAGACCTACGCCCGTTCTTC.

CDR3 in DNA: TGCGCCAGCAGCACTACCCCAACCAGGGGGATCGGGCCGGACTACACCTTC. It specifies CASSTTPTRGIGPDYTF. The rearrangement joins TRBV5-1 to TRBJ1-2; 7 nucleotides match TRBD1. The germline V gene encodes CDR1 SGHRS and CDR2 YFSETQ. The CDR3 consists of 17 residues. After removal of 4 bases from V and 10 bases from J, the junction contained 22 bases not matched to a gene. The whole variable domain, remainder taken from reference TRBV5-1 and TRBJ1-2, is KAGVTQTPRYLIKTRGQQVTLSCSPISGHRSVSWYQQTPGQGLQFLFEYFSETQRNKGNFPGRFSGRQFSNSRSEMNVSTLELGDSALYLCASSTTPTRGIGPDYTFGSGTRLTVV.

This rearrangement joins TRBV14 to TRBJ1-4; TRBD1 is a possible D gene (6 bases). Germline CDR1 reads SGHDN; CDR2 reads FVKESK. V was cut by 2 bases and J by 8 bases, with 18 bases left in between. This CDR3 is built from 16 residues. CDR3 in amino acids: CASSQRRSGAGEKLFF. As DNA, the CDR3 is TGTGCCAGCAGCCAAAGACGGTCGGGGGCAGGGGAAAAACTGTTTTTT. Filled out from reference TRBV14 and TRBJ1-4, the complete variable domain reads EAGVTQFPSHSVIEKGQTVTLRCDPISGHDNLYWYRRVMGKEIKFLLHFVKESKQDESGMPNNRFLAERTGGTYSTLKVQPAELEDSGVYFCASSQRRSGAGEKLFFGSGTQLSVL.

The chain recombines TRBV19 with TRBJ1-4, with no clear D. Germline-derived CDR1 and CDR2 are LNHDA and SQIVND (reference sequence). CDR3 length: 14 residues. Trimming cost V 6 bases and J 5 bases, with 13 bases left between them. CDR3 nucleotide sequence: TGTGCCAGTAGCTCCCCGGGAGGGAATGAAAAACTGTTTTTT. Protein: CASSSPGGNEKLFF.

This clone was detected a few times. The V and J genes are TRBV19 and TRBJ2-5, with 8 bases that match TRBD1. From germline, CDR1 is LNHDA and CDR2 SQIVND (reference sequence). Losses at the gene ends were 5 bases for V and 2 bases for J; bases not matched to a gene: 7. The CDR3 is 15 residues long. This CDR3 reads CASSWDRMNQETQYF. The CDR3 nucleotides are TGTGCCAGTAGTTGGGACAGGATGAATCAAGAGACCCAGTACTTC.

The chain recombines TRBV5-1 with TRBJ1-6; D remains ambiguous. CDR3 length equals 16 residues. Germline CDR1 and CDR2: SGHRS and YFSETQ. The germline V and J ends were trimmed by 0 bases and 5 bases, with 12 bases remaining between them. CDR3 loop: CASSLVAYGNNSPLHF. CDR3 nucleotides: TGCGCCAGCAGCTTGGTAGCATATGGGAATAATTCACCCCTCCACTTT.

This rearrangement joins TRBV2 to TRBJ1-1; the match to TRBD1 covers 10 bases. The CDR3 is 14 amino acids. Germline V gene lookup returns CDR1 SNHLY and CDR2 FYNNEI. The ends lost 6 bases at V and 7 bases at J; junction bases unmatched: 8. The CDR3 region is CASSRQGALGEAFF. The DNA of the CDR3 is TGTGCCAGCAGCAGACAGGGGGCCTTGGGTGAAGCTTTCTTT.

This clone has a count of ten or more. The chain uses TRBV2 and TRBJ2-2, with 8 positions matching TRBD2. V shed 4 bases and J 1 base; nucleotides not matched to a gene: 2. There are 15 residues in the CDR3. Per germline, CDR1 SNHLY and CDR2 FYNNEI. In DNA, the CDR3 is TGTGCCAGCAGTGTAACTAGCGGGAACACCGGGGAGCTGTTTTTT. This gives the protein CASSVTSGNTGELFF.

The chain joins TRBV2 to TRBJ1-5; D call uncertain. This CDR3 region has 14 residues. The germline CDR1 and CDR2 sequences are SNHLY and FYNNEI. V dropped 5 bases and J dropped 4 bases, with 12 bases sitting between them. CDR3 sequence: CASSRSNGNQPQHF. For the CDR3, the DNA is TGTGCCAGCAGTAGATCTAACGGGAATCAGCCCCAGCATTTT.

The V and J genes are TRBV5-4 and TRBJ2-1, with TRBD2 identical over 9 bases. J lost 9 bases, V lost 1 base, and 20 bases had no gene match. The CDR3 consists of 19 residues. Germline CDR1 is SGHNT and CDR2 is YYREEE (reference sequence). CDR3 amino acids: CASSLFRLAGRWGKVEQFF. The DNA for the CDR3 is TGTGCCAGCAGCTTGTTTCGGCTAGCGGGGAGATGGGGTAAGGTTGAGCAGTTCTTC.

Written as DNA, the CDR3 is TGTGCCAGTAGTATGTACAGGGAGGGCGAGCAGTACTTC. Encoded protein: CASSMYREGEQYF. The gene calls are TRBV19 and TRBJ2-5; D may be TRBD2 (7 bases). The J call may be incorrect, as the DNA end agrees better with TRBJ2-7. CDR1 is LNHDA and CDR2 is SQIVND in the germline V gene (reference sequence). This CDR3 comprises 13 residues.

This clone has a single count. The chain combines TRBV5-4 with TRBJ1-2; 7 bases fit TRBD1. The CDR3 runs 14 residues. CDR1 is SGHNT and CDR2 is YYREEE in the germline V gene (reference sequence). The ends lost 1 base at V and 5 bases at J; junction bases unmatched: 5. The DNA of the CDR3 is TGTGCCAGCAGCTTGCGACAGGGTGGATATGGCTACACCTTC. This translates into CASSLRQGGYGYTF. Full variable domain (remainder filled in from reference TRBV5-4 and TRBJ1-2): ETGVTQSPTHLIKTRGQQVTLRCSSQSGHNTVSWYQQALGQGPQFIFQYYREEENGRGNFPPRFSGLQFPNYSSELNVNALELDDSALYLCASSLRQGGYGYTFGSGTRLTVV.

This clone has only one observation. The chain has TRBV9 and TRBJ2-1; D remains unclear. The CDR3 consists of 13 residues. In germline, CDR1 is SGDLS, CDR2 YYNGEE. V shed 0 bases and J shed 8 bases, with 9 bases lying between them. CDR3 in amino acids: CASSVDSADEQFF. In DNA, the CDR3 is TGTGCCAGCAGCGTAGATTCGGCGGATGAGCAGTTCTTC.

The count of this clone is one. The chain couples TRBV5-4 to TRBJ1-2, with D unresolved. This CDR3 spans 14 amino acids. Germline loops: CDR1 SGHNT, CDR2 YYREEE (reference sequence). The V and J ends lost 0 bases and 4 bases respectively, with 10 bases between them. The DNA for the CDR3 is TGTGCCAGCAGCTTGGCCGAGGGCCCCTATGGCTACACCTTC. Protein: CASSLAEGPYGYTF.

The gene calls are TRBV10-2 and TRBJ2-1; TRBD2 matches at 11 bases. Germline V CDR1 and CDR2: WSHSY, SAAADI. J lost 10 bases, V lost 9 bases, and 5 bases had no gene match. CDR3 size: 12 residues. The CDR3 nucleotides are TGCGCCAGTAGCGGGAGGGCCACAGAGCAGTTCTTC. Its protein product is CASSGRATEQFF.

This chain links TRBV5-4 with TRBJ2-7, with 8 bases lining up with TRBD2. CDR1 is SGHNT, CDR2 YYREEE, per germline (reference sequence). CDR3 length: 15 residues. Unmatched junction bases numbered 11, after V lost 2 bases and J lost 7 bases. Here the CDR3 DNA reads TGTGCCAGCAGCTTTTGGGCGGGAGGTGGATTAGAGCAGTACTTC. This translates into CASSFWAGGGLEQYF.

The chain links TRBV19 to TRBJ1-5; D uncertain. CDR3 length: 14 amino acids. Germline lookup yields CDR1 LNHDA and CDR2 SQIVND (reference sequence). With 6 bases removed from V and 7 bases from J, the gap between germline ends came to 16 bases. The DNA of the CDR3 is TGTGCCAGTAGAACCGCTCGAGTCTGGCAGCCCCAGCATTTT. Encoded protein: CASRTARVWQPQHF.

The chain employs TRBV29-1 and TRBJ1-5; TRBD1 matches at 7 bases. V gave up 6 bases and J gave up 5 bases; unmatched junction bases: 7. The CDR3 extends over 13 amino acids. CDR1 is SQVTM and CDR2 is ANQGSEA in the germline V gene. The CDR3 sequence: CSVRQGLDQPQHF. The CDR3 DNA reads as TGCAGCGTACGACAGGGTTTGGATCAGCCCCAGCATTTT. Based on the CDR3 plus reference TRBV29-1 and TRBJ1-5, the full variable domain is SAVISQKPSRDICQRGTSLTIQCQVDSQVTMMFWYRQQPGQSLTLIATANQGSEATYESGFVIDKFPISRPNLTFSTLTVSNMSPEDSSIYLCSVRQGLDQPQHFGDGTRLSIL.

The chain joins TRBV19 to TRBJ1-5; D call uncertain. This CDR3 region has 15 residues. Trimming removed 4 bases at V and 0 bases at J, with 10 bases between. The germline gives CDR1 LNHDA, CDR2 SQIVND (reference sequence). The CDR3 region has the DNA TGTGCCAGTAGTACCTTGGACTTTAGCAATCAGCCCCAGCATTTT. This sequence encodes CASSTLDFSNQPQHF.

The chain links TRBV7-2 to TRBJ2-7, with 8 bases matching TRBD1. CDR3 size: 15 residues. V was clipped by 5 bases and J by 2 bases; unmatched bases: 8. Germline CDR1 reads SGHTA; CDR2 reads FQGNSA. The CDR3 reads CASSQNPQGAYEQYF. The CDR3 DNA sequence: TGTGCCAGCAGCCAAAACCCACAGGGGGCCTACGAGCAGTACTTC.

The count of this clone is one. CDR3 in amino acids: CASSQGWGSSYETQYF. In DNA, the CDR3 is TGTGCCAGCAGTCAGGGTTGGGGGAGTTCCTATGAGACCCAGTACTTC. The gene calls are TRBV27 and TRBJ2-5; D possibly uses TRBD1 or TRBD2 (5 bases each). Trimming pared 5 bases from V and 5 bases from J, leaving 21 bases between. CDR1 and CDR2 from the germline V gene are MNHEY and SMNVEV (reference sequence). This CDR3 spans 16 amino acids.

The V gene is TRBV4-1, the J gene TRBJ1-5; D is unclear. Germline loops: CDR1 MGHRA, CDR2 YSYEKL. The CDR3 loop spans 13 amino acids. Deletions cut 0 bases from V and 7 bases from J, with 7 bases between. For the CDR3, the DNA is TGCGCCAGCAGCCAAGAAAGGGCCCAGCCCCAGCATTTT. Translation gives CASSQERAQPQHF.

This clone has a handful of counts. The gene calls are TRBV10-1 and TRBJ2-7, with TRBD1 matching over 7 bases. CDR1 WNHNN and CDR2 SYGVQD come from the germline V gene (reference sequence). Trimming took 4 bases from V and 4 from J; bases not matched to a gene: 7. The CDR3 loop spans 14 amino acids. CDR3 sequence: CASSVPGQPYEQYF. CDR3 sequence (DNA): TGCGCCAGCAGTGTCCCGGGACAGCCATACGAGCAGTACTTC.

This clone was seen just once. CDR3 DNA: TGCAGCGTGGGGGCCGTAGCGGGAGTTAGTAATGAGCAGTTCTTC. Translating it yields CSVGAVAGVSNEQFF. This chain links TRBV29-1 with TRBJ2-1; the match to TRBD2 covers 9 bases. The CDR3 is 15 residues long. After removal of 6 bases from V and 7 bases from J, the junction contained 13 bases not matched to a gene. CDR1 SQVTM and CDR2 ANQGSEA come from the germline V gene.

The chain recombines TRBV2 with TRBJ2-1; 12 nucleotides match TRBD2. This CDR3 is built from 16 residues. V lost 11 bases, J lost 7 bases, and 15 bases stayed unmatched. Per germline, CDR1 SNHLY and CDR2 FYNNEI. In DNA, the CDR3 is TGTGCCGGAAAGAAACCTAGCGGGAGGGCGGTAAATGAGCAGTTCTTC. The encoded protein is CAGKKPSGRAVNEQFF.

The CDR3 nucleotides are TGCGCCAGTCTACTCCTGAACACCGGGGAGCTGTTTTTT. Translated: CASLLLNTGELFF. V usage is TRBV10-2 and J usage is TRBJ2-2; D remains ambiguous. V was clipped by 9 bases and J by 1 base, with 9 bases between them. Germline V gives CDR1 WSHSY, CDR2 SAAADI. There are 13 residues in the CDR3.